The 18 T cell receptor beta chains reported below all come from one sample, sequenced in a study of cytomegalovirus exposure and HLA in healthy donors. Primers included in the PCR were 60 Vbeta and 13 Jbeta primers. The assay was immunoSEQ multiplex PCR, and TCRdb's table has in-frame clones only and misses some. The sample has 100,000 to 150,000 clones, around 70% seen once. Sequenced sample: PBMCs. These TCRs come from a man aged 40-50 years in good health and CMV-seropositive.

The chain links TRBV9 to TRBJ2-7; D is perhaps TRBD2 (6 bases). V was cut by 4 bases and J by 3 bases, with 17 bases left in between. The CDR3 is 15 amino acids. CDR1 and CDR2 (germline): SGDLS, YYNGEE. CDR3 nucleotide sequence: TGTGCCAGCAGCACTCGGGACTCTAGAGGCTACGAGCAGTACTTC. Translated: CASSTRDSRGYEQYF.

The rearrangement links TRBV7-8 to TRBJ2-7; D is uncertain. V lost 0 bases to trimming and J lost 0 bases, with 9 bases between them. The CDR3 has 15 amino acids. Germline CDR1 is SGHVS and CDR2 is FQNEAQ. The CDR3 here is CASSLAATVSYEQYF. CDR3 DNA sequence: TGTGCCAGCAGCTTAGCGGCGACTGTCTCCTACGAGCAGTACTTC.

The chain couples TRBV27 to TRBJ1-5; no firm D call. The germline V gene has CDR1 MNHEY and CDR2 SMNVEV (reference sequence). V was trimmed by 4 bases and J by 6 bases, leaving 13 bases between them. This CDR3 spans 14 amino acids. CDR3 sequence (DNA): TGTGCCAGCAGTTCCTCGGACGCGGGTCAGCCCCAGCATTTT. This encodes CASSSSDAGQPQHF.

The chain is built from TRBV9 and TRBJ1-1; D uncertain. Germline V CDR1 and CDR2: SGDLS, YYNGEE. Trimming removed 1 base at V and 4 bases at J, with 8 bases between. This CDR3 spans 13 amino acids. CDR3 sequence: CASSVSRGTEAFF. CDR3 in DNA: TGTGCCAGCAGCGTATCCCGGGGCACTGAAGCTTTCTTT.

The chain carries TRBV6-1 and TRBJ2-7; 11 positions agree with TRBD2. J lost 6 bases, V lost 3 bases, and 16 bases had no gene match. Germline CDR1 and CDR2: MNHNS and SASEGT. The CDR3 is 18 amino acids. The chain's CDR3 is CASSEPTFSGGAGSEQYF. The CDR3 bases are TGTGCCAGCAGTGAGCCCACCTTTAGCGGGGGGGCCGGTAGCGAGCAGTACTTC.

The V call is TRBV6-6, the J call TRBJ2-7, with D possibly TRBD1 on 6 matching bases. Trimming removed 0 bases from V and 6 bases from J, with 12 bases in between. The CDR3 is 14 residues long. Germline assignment: CDR1 MNHNY and CDR2 SVGAGI (reference sequence). The chain's CDR3 is CASSYSIRGGEQYF. The CDR3 DNA follows: TGTGCCAGCAGTTACTCGATCAGGGGTGGCGAGCAGTACTTC.

V and J are TRBV2 and TRBJ1-2; 11 bases line up with TRBD1. The CDR3 extends over 15 amino acids. V shed 3 bases, J shed 5 bases, and the junction held 5 bases outside the gene matches. Germline CDR1 SNHLY, CDR2 FYNNEI. CDR3 nucleotide sequence: TGTGCCAGCAGTGACCCGGGACAGGGGGGGTATGGCTACACCTTC. Translated: CASSDPGQGGYGYTF. Using reference TRBV2 and TRBJ1-2 for the parts outside the CDR3, the full variable domain is EPEVTQTPSHQVTQMGQEVILRCVPISNHLYFYWYRQILGQKVEFLVSFYNNEISEKSEIFDDQFSVERPDGSNFTLKIRSTKLEDSAMYFCASSDPGQGGYGYTFGSGTRLTVV.

This clone was observed a handful of times. This chain connects TRBV4-1 to TRBJ2-3, with TRBD1 as a possible D gene (6 bases). CDR1 is MGHRA and CDR2 is YSYEKL in the germline V gene. CDR3 length: 16 residues. V lost 4 bases to trimming and J lost 0 bases, with 14 bases between them. The CDR3 bases are TGCGCCAGCAGCCCATTGATCGGACAGAGCACAGATACGCAGTATTTT. It encodes CASSPLIGQSTDTQYF.

This clone appeared a few times. The chain is built from TRBV29-1 and TRBJ2-1, with 8 bases matching TRBD2. The CDR3 runs 15 residues. J was trimmed by 1 base and V by 4 bases; bases with no gene match: 6. Germline-derived CDR1 and CDR2 are SQVTM and ANQGSEA. Here the CDR3 DNA reads TGCAGCGTTGCGTTGCGGGAGGCGTCCTACAATGAGCAGTTCTTC. It translates to CSVALREASYNEQFF.

The rearrangement uses TRBV6-5 and TRBJ2-3; TRBD2 matches at 7 bases. The germline CDR1 and CDR2 sequences are MNHEY and SVGAGI. CDR3 length: 15 amino acids. After removal of 5 bases from V and 2 bases from J, the junction contained 7 bases not matched to a gene. Written as DNA, the CDR3 is TGTGCCAGCAGTCCGGGGGGATCTCCCACAGATACGCAGTATTTT. It codes for CASSPGGSPTDTQYF.

V is TRBV9 and J is TRBJ2-2, with 8 bases identical to TRBD1. From germline, CDR1 is SGDLS and CDR2 YYNGEE. CDR3 length: 14 residues. Trimming took 2 bases from V and 7 from J; bases not matched to a gene: 4. The CDR3 region is CASSVGQGDGELFF. CDR3 sequence (DNA): TGTGCCAGCAGCGTTGGACAGGGAGACGGGGAGCTGTTTTTT.

On this clone: Compared with germline, one end of the junction differs, possibly owing to a read error. The rearrangement uses TRBV25-1 and TRBJ1-1; a weak D match, TRBD1 (6 bases). Germline V gives CDR1 MGHDK, CDR2 SYGVNS. The CDR3 totals 17 residues. The CDR3 coding sequence is TGTGCCAGCAGCCAGGGTGGGGGGGCAGGGGTGAACACTGAAGCTTTTTTT. This encodes CASSQGGGAGVNTEAFF. Filled out from reference TRBV25-1 and TRBJ1-1, the complete variable domain reads EADIYQTPRYLVIGTGKKITLECSQTMGHDKMYWYQQDPGMELHLIHYSYGVNSTEKGDLSSESTVSRIRTEHFPLTLESARPSHTSQYLCASSQGGGAGVNTEAFFGQGTRLTVV.

V is TRBV30 and J is TRBJ2-7; 8 positions agree with TRBD1. With 3 bases clipped from V and 4 bases from J, the junction kept 5 bases outside the gene matches. The CDR3 extends over 13 amino acids. Germline-derived CDR1 and CDR2 are GTSNPN and SVGIG (reference sequence). The CDR3 loop reads CAWRQGGMYEQYF. In DNA, the CDR3 is TGTGCCTGGAGACAGGGGGGTATGTACGAGCAGTACTTC. Complete variable domain (other parts from reference TRBV30 and TRBJ2-7): SQTIHQWPATLVQPVGSPLSLECTVEGTSNPNLYWYRQAAGRGLQLLFYSVGIGQISSEVPQNLSASRPQDRQFILSSKKLLLSDSGFYLCAWRQGGMYEQYFGPGTRLTVT.

This clone was seen more than once but under ten times. The chain carries TRBV30 and TRBJ2-1; the match to TRBD2 covers 7 bases. J gave up 7 bases and V 0 bases, and 6 bases lay outside the gene matches. Germline V gene lookup returns CDR1 GTSNPN and CDR2 SVGIG (reference sequence). The CDR3 totals 14 residues. The CDR3 sequence is CAWSVPRGFNEQFF. The CDR3 bases are TGTGCCTGGAGTGTACCGCGGGGGTTTAATGAGCAGTTCTTC. Full variable domain (outside the CDR3, taken from reference TRBV30 and TRBJ2-1): SQTIHQWPATLVQPVGSPLSLECTVEGTSNPNLYWYRQAAGRGLQLLFYSVGIGQISSEVPQNLSASRPQDRQFILSSKKLLLSDSGFYLCAWSVPRGFNEQFFGPGTRLTVL.

The chain uses TRBV19 and TRBJ2-7; 7 nucleotides line up with TRBD1. Germline lookup yields CDR1 LNHDA and CDR2 SQIVND (reference sequence). CDR3 length: 16 amino acids. V lost 3 bases and J lost 4; bases outside the gene matches: 12. The CDR3 DNA is TGTGCCAGTAGTATCCGGACAGGTGGGCTCCCTTACGAGCAGTACTTC. Protein product: CASSIRTGGLPYEQYF.

The chain joins TRBV10-3 to TRBJ2-7; 7 bases align to TRBD2. Germline values: CDR1 ENHRY, CDR2 SYGVKD. The V gene end was trimmed by 4 bases and the J gene end by 2 bases; junction bases not matched to a gene: 8. CDR3 length equals 15 residues. CDR3 sequence: CAISGGRATPYEQYF. CDR3 bases: TGTGCCATCAGTGGGGGGAGGGCCACCCCCTACGAGCAGTACTTC.

This clone was observed a few times. V gene TRBV6-1 combines with J gene TRBJ2-7; D possibly corresponds to TRBD1 (6 bases). Trimming cost V 6 bases and J 1 base, with 13 bases left between them. The CDR3 covers 14 residues. Germline CDR1 reads MNHNS; CDR2 reads SASEGT. The CDR3 is CASSGRQESYEQYF. CDR3 coding DNA: TGTGCCAGCAGCGGGCGACAGGAATCCTACGAGCAGTACTTC.

The CDR3 bases are TGTGCCAGCAGCTCACAGCTGACGAGGGCGGTCCACGAGCAGTACTTC. Translating gives CASSSQLTRAVHEQYF. The J gene is TRBJ2-7, the V gene TRBV7-9; maybe TRBD2 (5 bases). Germline assignment: CDR1 SEHNR and CDR2 FQNEAQ (reference sequence). There are 16 residues in the CDR3. V was shortened by 4 bases and J by 5 bases, with 21 bases between the two germline ends.